A single sample gave rise to the 27 T cell receptor beta chains below, sequenced in a study of CD8 T cells in Susac syndrome. With random hexamers, reverse transcription was performed on about 0.5 to 1 ug of RNA. TCRdb reprocessed the immunoSEQ multiplex PCR reads via MiXCR and lists one record per CDR3 protein. The sample lists around 190,000 distinct CDR3 sequences, roughly 94% occurring once. Material: CD4+ T cells from PBMCs. The source of these receptors is a human donor in good health.

This clonotype came up once. The chain combines TRBV20-1 with TRBJ2-7; perhaps TRBD2 as D (6 bases). Germline CDR1 is DFQATT and CDR2 is SNEGSKA (reference sequence). The CDR3 is made up of 15 amino acids. V was cut by 2 bases and J by 0 bases, with 14 bases left in between. CDR3 residues: CSARFLRAGSYEQYF. CDR3 coding DNA: TGCAGTGCTAGATTTCTCAGAGCGGGCTCCTACGAGCAGTACTTC.

The chain links TRBV29-1 to TRBJ2-7; TRBD2 is a possible D gene (6 bases). The CDR3 length is 13 residues. The germline CDR1 and CDR2 sequences are SQVTM and ANQGSEA. Trimming cost V 5 bases and J 4 bases, with 15 bases left between them. The chain's CDR3 is CSVQEGLNYEQYF. The DNA for the CDR3 is TGCAGCGTTCAGGAGGGACTGAATTACGAGCAGTACTTC.

The CDR3, as DNA: TGCAGTGCTAGAGGTGTTCGAGGGAGGATTAGCACAGATACGCAGTATTTT. This gives the protein CSARGVRGRISTDTQYF. V and J are TRBV20-1 and TRBJ2-3, with D possibly being TRBD2 (6 bases). Per the germline V gene, CDR1 is DFQATT and CDR2 is SNEGSKA (reference sequence). Trimming left V 1 base short and J 0 bases short, with 17 bases between. This CDR3 is 17 amino acids long.

Only one count was recorded for this clonotype. The chain links TRBV20-1 to TRBJ2-1; no definite D call. The CDR3 extends over 14 amino acids. Per germline, CDR1 DFQATT and CDR2 SNEGSKA (reference sequence). V was pared by 1 base and J by 0 bases, with 7 bases between. This CDR3 is CSARGDRSYNEQFF. For the CDR3, the DNA is TGCAGTGCTAGAGGGGATCGCTCCTACAATGAGCAGTTCTTC.

The rearrangement uses TRBV30 and TRBJ2-1, with a tentative D call TRBD2 (5 bases). The CDR3 runs 15 residues. Trimming pared 1 base from V and 0 bases from J, leaving 10 bases between. CDR1 and CDR2 (germline): GTSNPN, SVGIG (reference sequence). The CDR3 DNA is TGTGCCTGGAGTGGATCCACTAGCTCCTACAATGAGCAGTTCTTC. Translated: CAWSGSTSSYNEQFF.

J is TRBJ1-2 and V is TRBV7-2; 7 positions agree with TRBD1. V gave up 5 bases and J gave up 7 bases; unmatched junction bases: 7. Germline CDR1 and CDR2: SGHTA and FQGNSA. The CDR3 has 13 residues. This chain's CDR3 is CASSPGQNTGYTF. The CDR3, as DNA: TGTGCCAGCAGCCCGGGACAGAATACTGGCTACACCTTC. Full variable domain (missing parts from reference TRBV7-2 and TRBJ1-2): GAGVSQSPSNKVTEKGKDVELRCDPISGHTALYWYRQSLGQGLEFLIYFQGNSAPDKSGLPSDRFSAERTGGSVSTLTIQRTQQEDSAVYLCASSPGQNTGYTFGSGTRLTVV.

This chain links TRBV24-1 with TRBJ2-1, with a possible D match to TRBD1 (6 bases). Trimming left V 2 bases short and J 5 bases short, with 12 bases between. This CDR3 has 15 amino acids. Per germline, CDR1 KGHDR and CDR2 SFDVKD. CDR3 amino acids: CATSDSGHGHNEQFF. In DNA, the CDR3 is TGTGCCACCAGTGATTCGGGACACGGTCACAATGAGCAGTTCTTC.

The genes are TRBV4-3 and TRBJ2-5; the D is unclear. Trimming removed 4 bases at V and 0 bases at J, with 9 bases between. CDR3 size: 14 residues. The germline V gene has CDR1 LGHNA and CDR2 YSLEER. Here the CDR3 reads CASSLRVDQETQYF. CDR3 bases: TGCGCCAGCAGCCTACGGGTTGACCAAGAGACCCAGTACTTC.

The V call is TRBV29-1, the J call TRBJ2-2; a weak D match, TRBD2 (5 bases). The CDR3 loop spans 12 amino acids. The germline CDR1 and CDR2 sequences are SQVTM and ANQGSEA. V lost 3 bases to trimming and J lost 6 bases, with 8 bases between them. CDR3 DNA sequence: TGCAGCGTTGACATGCGGGCCGGGGAGCTGTTTTTT. Translating it yields CSVDMRAGELFF.

The genes are TRBV29-1 and TRBJ2-7; tentatively, D is TRBD2 (5 bases). With 6 bases removed from V and 3 bases from J, the gap between germline ends came to 9 bases. The length of the CDR3 is 11 residues. Germline loops: CDR1 SQVTM, CDR2 ANQGSEA. As DNA, the CDR3 is TGCAGCGTGCACCGGGGCTACGAGCAGTACTTC. It specifies CSVHRGYEQYF.

This clonotype was found once. J is TRBJ2-5 and V is TRBV29-1; TRBD1 matches 7 bases. V dropped 6 bases and J dropped 4; count of bases not matched to a gene: 5. CDR1 is SQVTM, CDR2 ANQGSEA, per germline. This CDR3 is 12 amino acids long. The CDR3 DNA reads TGCAGCGTGACAGGGCCGAGAGAGACCCAGTACTTC. This encodes CSVTGPRETQYF.

This chain connects TRBV6-4 to TRBJ2-1; D tentatively fits TRBD1 or TRBD2 (5 bases each). Germline CDR1 is MRHNA and CDR2 is SNTAGT. This CDR3 region has 13 residues. V was clipped by 4 bases and J by 7 bases, with 11 bases between them. CDR3 nucleotides: TGTGCCAGCAGTGCGGGGCCCCTGAATGAGCAGTTCTTC. Amino acids: CASSAGPLNEQFF.

This sequence joins TRBV30 and TRBJ2-1; 8 nucleotides agree with TRBD2. The V segment lost 4 bases and the J segment 4 bases; nucleotides outside the gene matches: 3. Looked up from germline, CDR1 is GTSNPN and CDR2 is SVGIG (reference sequence). This CDR3 spans 13 amino acids. The CDR3 sequence: CAWTSGHYNEQFF. The CDR3 nucleotides are TGTGCCTGGACTAGCGGGCATTACAATGAGCAGTTCTTC.

The J gene is TRBJ2-7, the V gene TRBV28; D might be TRBD1 (6 bases). The CDR3 has 14 amino acids. V was pared by 8 bases and J by 1 base, with 15 bases between. The germline V gene has CDR1 MDHEN and CDR2 SYDVKM. The CDR3 DNA follows: TGTGCCAGCCTAGATAACAGGGCTTCCTACGAGCAGTACTTC. This encodes CASLDNRASYEQYF. The variable domain in full, completed from reference TRBV28 and TRBJ2-7, reads DVKVTQSSRYLVKRTGEKVFLECVQDMDHENMFWYRQDPGLGLRLIYFSYDVKMKEKGDIPEGYSVSREKKERFSLILESASTNQTSMYLCASLDNRASYEQYFGPGTRLTVT.

The J gene is TRBJ2-7, the V gene TRBV7-9, with TRBD2 as a possible D gene (5 bases). CDR1 is SEHNR and CDR2 is FQNEAQ in the germline V gene (reference sequence). This CDR3 spans 14 amino acids. Deletions cut 1 base from V and 5 bases from J, with 12 bases between. CDR3 in amino acids: CASSLGGLENEQYF. The CDR3 DNA reads as TGTGCCAGCAGCTTAGGAGGACTTGAGAACGAGCAGTACTTC.

The chain recombines TRBV30 with TRBJ1-5; the match to TRBD1 covers 10 bases. The CDR3 is 15 residues long. Germline loops: CDR1 GTSNPN, CDR2 SVGIG (reference sequence). J gave up 3 bases and V 1 base, and 3 bases lay outside the gene matches. CDR3 protein: CAWSADRGNNQPQHF. The CDR3 DNA reads TGTGCCTGGAGTGCGGACAGGGGGAACAATCAGCCCCAGCATTTT.

The rearrangement uses TRBV6-6 and TRBJ2-7, with D perhaps TRBD2 (6 bases). V gave up 2 bases and J gave up 9 bases, with 14 bases separating them. The CDR3 totals 13 residues. Germline CDR1 MNHNY, CDR2 SVGAGI (reference sequence). The CDR3 DNA follows: TGTGCCAGCAGTTACGCTAGCGCGTTTGGGCAGTACTTC. Translated, it gives CASSYASAFGQYF.

This rearrangement joins TRBV3-1 to TRBJ2-1; unclear D gene. The CDR3 length is 10 residues. Germline CDR1 LGHDT, CDR2 YNNKEL (reference sequence). V lost 10 bases, J lost 9 bases, and 10 bases lay in between. CDR3 sequence: CATGAFEQFF. For the CDR3, the DNA is TGTGCCACCGGAGCATTTGAGCAGTTCTTC.

This clonotype was detected a few times. The V gene is TRBV5-4, the J gene TRBJ2-4; D is perhaps TRBD2 (6 bases). V dropped 7 bases and J dropped 8 bases, with 16 bases sitting between them. Germline assignment: CDR1 SGHNT and CDR2 YYREEE (reference sequence). This CDR3 is 13 amino acids long. For the CDR3, the DNA is TGTGCCAGCCGCTCGGGACTCTCGGACATTCAGTACTTC. This sequence encodes CASRSGLSDIQYF. The full variable domain, rest sourced from reference TRBV5-4 and TRBJ2-4, is ETGVTQSPTHLIKTRGQQVTLRCSSQSGHNTVSWYQQALGQGPQFIFQYYREEENGRGNFPPRFSGLQFPNYSSELNVNALELDDSALYLCASRSGLSDIQYFGAGTRLSVL.

The rearrangement joins TRBV30 to TRBJ2-7, with a possible D match to TRBD1 (6 bases). V was cut by 2 bases and J by 2 bases, with 16 bases left in between. CDR1 and CDR2 (germline): GTSNPN, SVGIG (reference sequence). This CDR3 is 15 amino acids long. CDR3 region: CAWSSHPDRTYEQYF. For the CDR3, the DNA is TGTGCCTGGAGTTCCCACCCGGACAGAACCTACGAGCAGTACTTC.

The rearrangement uses TRBV27 and TRBJ1-5, with D perhaps matching TRBD1 (6 bases). This CDR3 contains 15 residues. Per the germline V gene, CDR1 is MNHEY and CDR2 is SMNVEV (reference sequence). The V end lost 5 bases, the J end lost 3 bases, and 14 bases lay between the germline ends. The CDR3 DNA sequence: TGTGCCAGCAGTAGGACAGTTGGACTCAATCAGCCCCAGCATTTT. Its translation: CASSRTVGLNQPQHF.

This chain joins TRBV30 and TRBJ2-3, with a tentative D call TRBD2 (6 bases). The CDR3 runs 13 residues. The V gene's germline CDR1 is GTSNPN and CDR2 SVGIG (reference sequence). Trimming pared 6 bases from V and 6 bases from J, leaving 16 bases between. The CDR3, as DNA: TGTGCCTGCTCACTAGCTACGCCGGATACGCAGTATTTT. It codes for CACSLATPDTQYF.

The chain joins TRBV20-1 to TRBJ2-7, with TRBD2 matching over 9 bases. V was pared by 1 base and J by 5 bases, with 6 bases of the junction left unmatched. The CDR3 is 14 amino acids. CDR1 DFQATT and CDR2 SNEGSKA come from the germline V gene (reference sequence). For the CDR3, the DNA is TGCAGTGCTAGAGGTAGCGGGAGAGTGAACGAGCAGTACTTC. The encoded protein is CSARGSGRVNEQYF.

This clonotype was found once. The chain is built from TRBV3-1 and TRBJ2-7; D is perhaps TRBD1 or TRBD2 (5 bases each). This CDR3 spans 17 amino acids. Germline-derived CDR1 and CDR2 are LGHDT and YNNKEL (reference sequence). Trimming stripped 4 bases from V and 2 bases from J, with 21 bases between. The CDR3 spells CASSPSMGTRGPYEQYF. For the CDR3, the DNA is TGTGCCAGCAGCCCCTCAATGGGGACCCGAGGTCCCTACGAGCAGTACTTC.

The gene calls are TRBV3-1 and TRBJ2-7, with D possibly being TRBD2 (6 bases). The CDR3 sequence is 13 residues long. Looked up from germline, CDR1 is LGHDT and CDR2 is YNNKEL (reference sequence). Trimming took 0 bases from V and 6 from J, leaving 9 bases between them. CDR3 DNA sequence: TGTGCCAGCAGCCAAGATCGGGAGCGCGAGCAGTACTTC. Its protein is CASSQDREREQYF.

This chain links TRBV20-1 with TRBJ2-7; TRBD2 agrees at 9 bases. This CDR3 has 14 amino acids. Germline CDR1 and CDR2: DFQATT and SNEGSKA (reference sequence). Here the CDR3 reads CHPLAGDLTREQYF. The CDR3, as DNA: TGCCATCCCTTAGCGGGAGACCTGACGCGCGAGCAGTACTTC.

This chain uses TRBV29-1 with TRBJ2-7; D remains unclear. Trimming removed 4 bases from V and 0 bases from J, with 7 bases in between. CDR3 length: 12 amino acids. From germline, CDR1 is SQVTM and CDR2 ANQGSEA. The DNA of the CDR3 is TGCAGCGTTGCGCCCTCCTCCTACGAGCAGTACTTC. Its protein product is CSVAPSSYEQYF.